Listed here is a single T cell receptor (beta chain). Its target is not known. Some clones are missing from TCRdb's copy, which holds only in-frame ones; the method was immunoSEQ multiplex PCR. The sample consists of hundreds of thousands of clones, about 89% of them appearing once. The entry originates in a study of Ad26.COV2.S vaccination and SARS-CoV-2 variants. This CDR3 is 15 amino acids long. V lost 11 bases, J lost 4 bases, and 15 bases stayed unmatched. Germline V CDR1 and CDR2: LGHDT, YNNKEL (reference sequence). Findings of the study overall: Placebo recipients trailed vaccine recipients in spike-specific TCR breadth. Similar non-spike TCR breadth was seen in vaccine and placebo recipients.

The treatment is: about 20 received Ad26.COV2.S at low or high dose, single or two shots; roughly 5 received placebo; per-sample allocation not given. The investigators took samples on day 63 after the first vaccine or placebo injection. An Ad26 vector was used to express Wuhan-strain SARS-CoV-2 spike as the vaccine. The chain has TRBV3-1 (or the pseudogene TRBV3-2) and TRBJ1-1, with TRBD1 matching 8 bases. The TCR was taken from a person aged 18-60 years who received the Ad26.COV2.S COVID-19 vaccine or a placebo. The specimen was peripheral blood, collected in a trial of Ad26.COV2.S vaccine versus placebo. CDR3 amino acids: CAEQLGQGRFTEAFF. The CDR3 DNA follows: TGTGCCGAGCAACTCGGACAGGGAAGATTCACTGAAGCTTTCTTT.